The T cell receptor beta chain described here comes from a study of T cells in Graves' hyperthyroidism and ophthalmopathy. The study's findings and limits: Ophthalmopathy could be told apart from stable hyperthyroidism with a 13 V-J model.

The germline V gene has CDR1 MGHRA and CDR2 YSYEKL. V gave up 3 bases and J gave up 4 bases; unmatched junction bases: 3. This CDR3 comprises 15 residues. RNA transcripts provided the source from which TCR beta CDR3 regions were amplified. In the first-round RT-PCR of the TCR CDR3, the HTBI primer set was used. TCRdb independently ran MiXCR on the multiplex PCR reads; one entry per CDR3 protein. The table includes 350,000 to 400,000 distinct CDR3 sequences, under 15% detected once. On the basis of clinical symptoms, serum thyroxine and TRAb, thyroid ultrasound and orbital computed tomography, diagnoses were made. This clonotype was observed many times. Antigen specificity is unknown.

The chain combines TRBV4-1 with TRBJ2-6, with 7 bases matching TRBD1. The TCR was taken from a woman aged 25 to 39 with Graves' hyperthyroidism. The sequencing sample was made of blood. The CDR3 coding sequence is TGCGCCAGCAGCCACACAGGGGTAGGGGCCAACGTCCTGACTTTC. Amino acids: CASSHTGVGANVLTF.